One and the same sample provided the 25 T cell receptor beta chains below, sequenced in a study of cytomegalovirus exposure and HLA in healthy donors. The PCR used 60 Vbeta and 13 Jbeta primers. Produced via immunoSEQ multiplex PCR; TCRdb's table is partial and in-frame only. In all, the sample yields around 130,000 clones. The specimen sequenced was PBMCs. The receptors originated from a woman in her 40s in good health and CMV-seronegative.

CDR3 nucleotides: TGTGCCAGCTCCCCGCCAGGCCCTGTAGATACGCAGTATTTT. The encoded protein is CASSPPGPVDTQYF. The gene calls are TRBV18 and TRBJ2-3; D unclear. V was pared by 6 bases and J by 5 bases, with 15 bases between. Germline CDR1 reads KGHSH; CDR2 reads LQKENI. The CDR3 extends over 14 amino acids.

This sequence joins TRBV27 and TRBJ2-5; D is possibly TRBD2 (6 bases). The CDR3 has 11 amino acids. In germline, CDR1 is MNHEY, CDR2 SMNVEV (reference sequence). In nucleotides, the CDR3 is TGTGTCGTTGCACGGGGGGAGACCCAGTACTTC. Translated, it gives CVVARGETQYF.

V gene TRBV5-6 combines with J gene TRBJ2-7; D call uncertain. CDR1 is SGHDT and CDR2 is YYEEEE in the germline V gene. This CDR3 is built from 15 residues. The V and J ends lost 4 bases and 0 bases respectively, with 14 bases between them. The DNA for the CDR3 is TGTGCCAGCAGCCGAACGGGTGTTAGCTCCTACGAGCAGTACTTC. It specifies CASSRTGVSSYEQYF.

The rearrangement uses TRBV9 and TRBJ1-3; D is perhaps TRBD1 (6 bases). Germline CDR1 SGDLS, CDR2 YYNGEE. With 4 bases removed from V and 0 bases from J, the gap between germline ends came to 23 bases. The CDR3 has 19 amino acids. The CDR3 nucleotides are TGTGCCAGCAGCCCTAGGGGGGGGACCGGGACTTTCTCTGGAAACACCATATATTTT. This encodes CASSPRGGTGTFSGNTIYF.

The chain employs TRBV18 and TRBJ2-7, with unresolved D. V lost 2 bases, J lost 2 bases, and 4 bases lay in between. In germline, CDR1 is KGHSH, CDR2 LQKENI. The CDR3 has 12 residues. The CDR3 here is CASSPGAYEQYV. Here the CDR3 DNA reads TGTGCCAGCTCACCAGGGGCCTACGAGCAGTACGTC.

This sequence joins TRBV2 and TRBJ1-1; possibly TRBD1 for D (5 bases). CDR1 SNHLY and CDR2 FYNNEI come from the germline V gene. V was trimmed by 4 bases and J by 1 base, leaving 7 bases between them. The CDR3 has 13 residues. CDR3 sequence: CASSATANTEAFF. Written as DNA, the CDR3 is TGTGCCAGCAGTGCGACAGCGAACACTGAAGCTTTCTTT.

V gene TRBV4-2 combines with J gene TRBJ2-7, with TRBD2 matching over 9 bases. The CDR3 has 22 amino acids. From germline, CDR1 is LGHNA and CDR2 YNFKEQ. With 0 bases clipped from V and 0 bases from J, the junction kept 21 bases outside the gene matches. The CDR3 nucleotides are TGTGCCAGCAGCCAAGACTCCTCAACCCCTGGGTATAGCGGGGGAGCCTCCTACGAGCAGTACTTC. It is translated as CASSQDSSTPGYSGGASYEQYF.

The gene calls are TRBV9 and TRBJ2-2, with no clear D. V was shortened by 0 bases and J by 8 bases, with 8 bases between the two germline ends. The germline gives CDR1 SGDLS, CDR2 YYNGEE. The CDR3 contains 13 residues. CDR3 in amino acids: CASSVVEIGELFF. The CDR3 nucleotides read TGTGCCAGCAGCGTAGTTGAGATTGGGGAGCTGTTTTTT.

Points on this clone: The identical CDR3 is also encoded by other nucleotide sequences in the sample. This chain links TRBV6-1 with TRBJ1-6; 8 nucleotides align to TRBD1. CDR1 is MNHNS, CDR2 SASEGT, per germline. CDR3 length: 16 amino acids. V dropped 1 base and J dropped 6; count of bases not matched to a gene: 5. This CDR3 is CASSEGRDRSNSPLHF. The CDR3 bases are TGTGCCAGCAGTGAAGGAAGGGACAGGTCTAATTCACCCCTCCACTTT.

The rearrangement uses TRBV4-1 and TRBJ1-2; possible D gene TRBD1, 5 bases. The V gene's germline CDR1 is MGHRA and CDR2 YSYEKL. V lost 4 bases and J lost 2, with 14 bases in between. This CDR3 is 15 amino acids long. Here the CDR3 DNA reads TGCGCCAGCAGCCGCGGAGGGGTAATCAACTATGGCTACACCTTC. Translated, it gives CASSRGGVINYGYTF.

The CDR3 protein is CASSKGTGVLSTEAFF. Here the CDR3 DNA reads TGCGCCAGCAGCAAAGGGACAGGGGTATTGTCCACTGAAGCTTTCTTT. The chain links TRBV5-1 to TRBJ1-1; 10 nucleotides align to TRBD1. The CDR3 contains 16 residues. J gave up 4 bases and V 4 bases, and 10 bases lay outside the gene matches. The germline V gene has CDR1 SGHRS and CDR2 YFSETQ.

J is TRBJ2-2 and V is TRBV11-3; maybe TRBD2 (7 bases). Trimming took off 5 bases at V and 6 bases at J, with 19 bases between the two ends. There are 16 residues in the CDR3. Germline V gene sequence: CDR1 SGHNT, CDR2 YENEEA. CDR3 bases: TGTGCCAGCAGCCCTGGAGGGGGGGACCACCCCGGGGAGCTGTTTTTT. It specifies CASSPGGGDHPGELFF.

With respect to this clone: One end of the junction fails to match germline, which may point to a read error. V and J are TRBV7-7 and TRBJ2-2, with TRBD1 matching 7 bases. CDR1 and CDR2 (germline): SSHAT, FNYEAQ (reference sequence). The CDR3 sequence is 15 residues long. CDR3 residues: CASRPPDRVAGELFF. The CDR3 DNA is TGTGCTAGCAGGCCACCCGACAGGGTTGCCGGGGAGCTGTTTTTT.

The J gene is TRBJ1-2, the V gene TRBV20-1; D gene unclear. The CDR3 contains 10 residues. CDR1 is DFQATT and CDR2 is SNEGSKA in the germline V gene (reference sequence). With 7 bases removed from V and 1 base from J, the gap between germline ends came to 4 bases. The CDR3 reads CSVLNYGYTF. CDR3 coding DNA: TGCAGTGTCCTTAACTATGGCTACACCTTC.

The chain joins TRBV6-1 to TRBJ2-7; D possibly matches TRBD1 or TRBD2 (5 bases each). Germline values: CDR1 MNHNS, CDR2 SASEGT. The V and J ends lost 5 bases and 2 bases respectively, with 16 bases between them. The CDR3 length is 15 residues. The CDR3 protein is CASSKEWVGAYEQYV. As DNA, the CDR3 is TGTGCCAGCAGTAAAGAGTGGGTGGGGGCCTACGAGCAGTACGTC.

The CDR3 region is CASSPDRFQETQYF. In DNA form, the CDR3 reads TGTGCCAGCAGTCCAGACAGGTTCCAAGAGACCCAGTACTTC. The rearrangement links TRBV6-1 to TRBJ2-5; a weak D match, TRBD1 (6 bases). CDR1 is MNHNS, CDR2 SASEGT, per germline. The CDR3 is 14 residues long. V was clipped by 5 bases and J by 1 base, with 11 bases between them.

The J gene is TRBJ2-7, the V gene TRBV7-9, with 11 bases matching TRBD1. The CDR3 contains 14 residues. Germline CDR1 is SEHNR and CDR2 is FQNEAQ (reference sequence). V dropped 5 bases and J dropped 8; count of bases not matched to a gene: 8. In nucleotides, the CDR3 is TGTGCCAGCAGCCACAGTGGACAGGGGGCTAAGCAGTACTTC. As protein: CASSHSGQGAKQYF. The full variable domain, with the rest looked up from reference TRBV7-9 and TRBJ2-7, is DTGVSQNPRHKITKRGQNVTFRCDPISEHNRLYWYRQTLGQGPEFLTYFQNEAQLEKSRLLSDRFSAERPKGSFSTLEIQRTEQGDSAMYLCASSHSGQGAKQYFGPGTRLTVT.

The V call is TRBV27, the J call TRBJ1-4; D might be TRBD1 (5 bases). With 6 bases removed from V and 5 bases from J, the gap between germline ends came to 16 bases. The CDR3 has 15 amino acids. Germline V gene sequence: CDR1 MNHEY, CDR2 SMNVEV (reference sequence). The CDR3 region is CASRRQISFNEKLFF. For the CDR3, the DNA is TGTGCCAGCAGGCGACAGATCTCCTTCAATGAAAAACTGTTTTTT.

The genes are TRBV9 and TRBJ1-5; no firm D call. The CDR3 loop spans 15 amino acids. The V and J ends lost 0 bases and 0 bases respectively, with 7 bases between them. In germline, CDR1 is SGDLS, CDR2 YYNGEE. The chain's CDR3 is CASSVAGGSNQPQHF. CDR3 nucleotides: TGTGCCAGCAGCGTAGCGGGTGGTAGCAATCAGCCCCAGCATTTT.

The chain employs TRBV7-9 and TRBJ2-1; D is perhaps TRBD1 (6 bases). The length of the CDR3 is 14 residues. Germline V gene lookup returns CDR1 SEHNR and CDR2 FQNEAQ (reference sequence). Trimming took off 11 bases at V and 0 bases at J, with 14 bases between the two ends. CDR3: CAGYRVNSYNEQFF. CDR3 coding DNA: TGTGCCGGATACAGGGTTAACTCCTACAATGAGCAGTTCTTC.

V and J are TRBV19 and TRBJ1-5; 12 bases fit TRBD1. The CDR3 has 17 amino acids. V lost 5 bases, J lost 1 base, and 6 bases stayed unmatched. Germline-derived CDR1 and CDR2 are LNHDA and SQIVND (reference sequence). CDR3 bases: TGTGCCAGTAGTCCCGGGGACAGGGGGCAGAGCAATCAGCCCCAGCATTTT. Translating gives CASSPGDRGQSNQPQHF.

This chain joins TRBV7-9 and TRBJ1-1, with D possibly TRBD1 on 5 matching bases. Germline values: CDR1 SEHNR, CDR2 FQNEAQ (reference sequence). The germline V and J ends were trimmed by 8 bases and 3 bases, with 10 bases remaining between them. This CDR3 is built from 12 residues. DNA for the CDR3: TGTGCCAGCCTGGGGGGGTACACTGAAGCTTTCTTT. Translated: CASLGGYTEAFF.

V is TRBV6-5 and J is TRBJ1-2, with D unclear. Trimming shortened V by 0 bases and J by 3 bases, and 14 bases separated the two germline ends. The CDR3 is 16 residues long. The germline V gene encodes CDR1 MNHEY and CDR2 SVGAGI. Here the CDR3 reads CASSYSIGGRYYGYTF. As DNA, the CDR3 is TGTGCCAGCAGTTACTCGATTGGAGGACGGTACTATGGCTACACCTTC.

The chain couples TRBV6-4 to TRBJ1-1; D perhaps matches TRBD1 (5 bases). This CDR3 has 13 residues. Looked up from germline, CDR1 is MRHNA and CDR2 is SNTAGT. V was shortened by 6 bases and J by 6 bases, with 14 bases between the two germline ends. In DNA, the CDR3 is TGTGCCAGCAGGCAAAGCAGGGAGGCTGAAGCTTTCTTT. Its protein product is CASRQSREAEAFF.

The rearrangement uses TRBV9 and TRBJ2-2; 8 bases are a match to TRBD2. The CDR3 contains 15 residues. The germline gives CDR1 SGDLS, CDR2 YYNGEE. The J segment lost 2 bases and the V segment lost 3 bases, leaving 3 bases of the junction unmatched. Here the CDR3 DNA reads TGTGCCAGCAGCGCCGGGGGGGTCAACACCGGGGAGCTGTTTTTT. It translates to CASSAGGVNTGELFF.